A selection of T cell receptor beta chains follows, all from one sample in a study of blood T cells in healthy people across ages. In TCRdb, the 5' RACE reads were re-called with MiXCR into one record per CDR3 protein. Here the sample spans around 780,000 distinct CDR3 sequences, 25% to 30% being singletons. These sequences were also reported in another study, on T cells of mothers and their children.

Sequenced sample: blood. These receptors were collected from a boy aged 5-17 years in good health. Each CDR3 is given with its conserved first and last residue. Fields, in order: D gene, clone size, J gene, V gene, CDR3 DNA, CDR3 protein. D genes are given only for firm matches. Size values are once, few and many counts, or a class for expanded clones, and some rows have none.

d_call: TRBD1; clone_size: .; j_call: TRBJ2-3; v_call: TRBV20-1; cdr3_nt: TGCAGTGCTAGCCCGGGACAGGGAAACACAGATACGCAGTATTTT; cdr3_aa: CSASPGQGNTDTQYF
d_call: TRBD1; clone_size: once; j_call: TRBJ2-7; v_call: TRBV5-1; cdr3_nt: TGCGCCAGCAGTCCTTTAGGACAGGTATTGGAGCAGTACTTC; cdr3_aa: CASSPLGQVLEQYF
d_call: .; clone_size: .; j_call: TRBJ2-3; v_call: TRBV12-5; cdr3_nt: TGTGCTAGTGCCCGCCAGCGGGCGAGCACAGATACGCAGTATTTT; cdr3_aa: CASARQRASTDTQYF
d_call: TRBD1; clone_size: .; j_call: TRBJ1-2; v_call: TRBV18; cdr3_nt: TGTGCCAGCTCACCATCGTCGTCACAGGGGAGCTATGGCTACACCTTC; cdr3_aa: CASSPSSSQGSYGYTF
d_call: TRBD1; clone_size: .; j_call: TRBJ2-2; v_call: TRBV5-1; cdr3_nt: TGCGCCGGCCGGACAGGGGACACCGGGGAGCTGTTTTTT; cdr3_aa: CAGRTGDTGELFF
d_call: TRBD2; clone_size: few; j_call: TRBJ2-1; v_call: TRBV5-1; cdr3_nt: TGCGCCAGCAGCTTACGGGGGGGCCTAAATGTCAATGAGCAGTTCTTC; cdr3_aa: CASSLRGGLNVNEQFF
d_call: TRBD1; clone_size: few; j_call: TRBJ2-4; v_call: TRBV6-1; cdr3_nt: TGTGCCAGCAGGCAGACAGGGGGCTACATTCAGTACTTC; cdr3_aa: CASRQTGGYIQYF
d_call: TRBD2; clone_size: .; j_call: TRBJ2-7; v_call: TRBV19; cdr3_nt: TGTGCCAGTAGTATAAGCCGGACTAGCGTGGACGAGCAGTACTTC; cdr3_aa: CASSISRTSVDEQYF
d_call: TRBD1; clone_size: few; j_call: TRBJ1-1; v_call: TRBV20-1; cdr3_nt: TGCAGTGCTGGGGACAGGGGGAACACTGAAGCTTTCTTT; cdr3_aa: CSAGDRGNTEAFF
d_call: .; clone_size: .; j_call: TRBJ2-1; v_call: TRBV3-1; cdr3_nt: TGTGCCAGCAGCCAACCCCGCAATGAGCAGTTCTTC; cdr3_aa: CASSQPRNEQFF
d_call: TRBD1; clone_size: .; j_call: TRBJ2-7; v_call: TRBV10-3; cdr3_nt: TGTGCCATCAGCTCGACAGGGACCTACGAGCAGTACTTC; cdr3_aa: CAISSTGTYEQYF
d_call: TRBD2; clone_size: once; j_call: TRBJ2-3; v_call: TRBV5-1; cdr3_nt: TGCGCCAGCAGCTTGGGAGGGACTAGCGGGTTTCATTTGACGAGAGATACGCAGTATTTT; cdr3_aa: CASSLGGTSGFHLTRDTQYF
d_call: .; clone_size: .; j_call: TRBJ1-2; v_call: TRBV30; cdr3_nt: TGTGCCTACCTCCCGAGAGAGGAGATAGATGGCTACACCTTC; cdr3_aa: CAYLPREEIDGYTF
d_call: .; clone_size: .; j_call: TRBJ2-5; v_call: TRBV3-1; cdr3_nt: TGTGCCAGCAGCCAAGACTCGGCGGTCCAAGAGACCCAGTACTTC; cdr3_aa: CASSQDSAVQETQYF
d_call: .; clone_size: few; j_call: TRBJ1-1; v_call: TRBV29-1; cdr3_nt: TGCAGCGGCGCCACGGGTCGTGCTTTCTTT; cdr3_aa: CSGATGRAFF
d_call: TRBD1; clone_size: few; j_call: TRBJ2-7; v_call: TRBV14; cdr3_nt: TGTGCCAGCAGCCCAACAGGGGGCTTAAGATACGAGCAGTACTTC; cdr3_aa: CASSPTGGLRYEQYF
d_call: TRBD2; clone_size: many; j_call: TRBJ2-5; v_call: TRBV10-3; cdr3_nt: TGTGCCTCCAGGGGTAGCGGGGGGGAGGAGACCCAGTACTTC; cdr3_aa: CASRGSGGEETQYF
d_call: .; clone_size: .; j_call: TRBJ1-2; v_call: TRBV6-2/TRBV6-3; cdr3_nt: TGTGCCAGCAGTCAAATCTTGATGGCGGGCTACACCTTC; cdr3_aa: CASSQILMAGYTF
d_call: .; clone_size: few; j_call: TRBJ2-2; v_call: TRBV9; cdr3_nt: TGTGCCAGCAGCGTGGTGGGGGCCGGGGAGCTGTTTTTT; cdr3_aa: CASSVVGAGELFF
d_call: .; clone_size: .; j_call: TRBJ2-2; v_call: TRBV6-2/TRBV6-3; cdr3_nt: TGTGCCAGTATGGGGGTTAACACCGGGGAGCTGTTTTTT; cdr3_aa: CASMGVNTGELFF
d_call: .; clone_size: few; j_call: TRBJ2-5; v_call: TRBV11-2; cdr3_nt: TGTGCCAGCAGCTACCCACAGGGGAGGAAGGAGACCCAGTACTTC; cdr3_aa: CASSYPQGRKETQYF
d_call: TRBD2; clone_size: .; j_call: TRBJ2-5; v_call: TRBV28; cdr3_nt: TGTGCCAGCAGTTCCGGAGCGGGGGGGCCCCAAGAGACCCAGTGCTTC; cdr3_aa: CASSSGAGGPQETQCF
d_call: .; clone_size: few; j_call: TRBJ2-7; v_call: TRBV7-9; cdr3_nt: TGTGCCAGCAGCTTACAGGGAACCCACGAGCAGTACTTC; cdr3_aa: CASSLQGTHEQYF
d_call: TRBD2; clone_size: .; j_call: TRBJ2-3; v_call: TRBV4-1; cdr3_nt: TGCGCCAGCAGACCCGGTGGTAGCGGGACAGATACGCAGTATTTT; cdr3_aa: CASRPGGSGTDTQYF
d_call: .; clone_size: .; j_call: TRBJ1-4; v_call: TRBV2; cdr3_nt: TGTGCCAGCAGTGCTGGTCCAACCCGGTGGACTAATGAAAAACTGTTTTTT; cdr3_aa: CASSAGPTRWTNEKLFF
d_call: .; clone_size: few; j_call: TRBJ1-1; v_call: TRBV29-1; cdr3_nt: TGCAGCGTCCTACAGGGTTTCGCCACTGAAGCTTTCTTT; cdr3_aa: CSVLQGFATEAFF
d_call: TRBD1; clone_size: few; j_call: TRBJ1-2; v_call: TRBV5-1; cdr3_nt: TGCGCCAGCAGCTACTCCGGGACAGGCCTCTATGGCTACACCTTC; cdr3_aa: CASSYSGTGLYGYTF
d_call: .; clone_size: .; j_call: TRBJ1-1; v_call: TRBV4-1; cdr3_nt: TGCGCCAGCAGCCAAGATCCGGGGACGTCAAAAGACACTGAAGCTTTCTTT; cdr3_aa: CASSQDPGTSKDTEAFF
d_call: .; clone_size: .; j_call: TRBJ2-1; v_call: TRBV5-1; cdr3_nt: TGCGCCAGCAGCCCGGGGCCCGCGGATGAGCAGTTCTTC; cdr3_aa: CASSPGPADEQFF
d_call: .; clone_size: .; j_call: TRBJ1-5; v_call: TRBV2; cdr3_nt: TGTGCCAGCACCGGAAGGGGGGGGCAGCCCCAGCATTTT; cdr3_aa: CASTGRGGQPQHF
d_call: .; clone_size: .; j_call: TRBJ2-5; v_call: TRBV25-1; cdr3_nt: TGTGCCAGCAGAGATCCACGGCACCAAGAGACCCAGTACTTC; cdr3_aa: CASRDPRHQETQYF
d_call: TRBD1; clone_size: .; j_call: TRBJ2-5; v_call: TRBV6-2/TRBV6-3; cdr3_nt: TGTGCCAGCAGTTACTCGACCGATACAGGGGGTGAGACCCAGTACTTC; cdr3_aa: CASSYSTDTGGETQYF
d_call: TRBD1; clone_size: few; j_call: TRBJ1-2; v_call: TRBV6-5; cdr3_nt: TGTGCCAGCAGTTACTCCCCAGGACAGGGCAGATTCTATGGCTACACCTTC; cdr3_aa: CASSYSPGQGRFYGYTF
d_call: .; clone_size: .; j_call: TRBJ2-7; v_call: TRBV12-3/TRBV12-4; cdr3_nt: TGTGCCAGCAGCACAAGACAATATCAGGAGCAGTACTTC; cdr3_aa: CASSTRQYQEQYF
d_call: .; clone_size: .; j_call: TRBJ1-3; v_call: TRBV10-3; cdr3_nt: TGTGCCATCAGGCCTCTGGACTCTGGAAACACCATATATTTT; cdr3_aa: CAIRPLDSGNTIYF
d_call: .; clone_size: few; j_call: TRBJ1-1; v_call: TRBV6-5; cdr3_nt: TGTGCCAGCAGCTACGCGCGGACGGGGAACACTGAAGCTTTCTTT; cdr3_aa: CASSYARTGNTEAFF